A single T cell receptor (beta chain) is shown here with its context. Its antigen is not known. This sample is drawn from a study of cytomegalovirus exposure and HLA in healthy donors. Libraries were prepared by immunoSEQ multiplex PCR; TCRdb keeps only in-frame clonotypes and omits some of them. Of more than 20,000 clones listed, 95% to 97% are singletons. The CDR3 sequence is 14 residues long. Germline V gene sequence: CDR1 WSHSY, CDR2 SAAADI. Trimming at V came to 6 bases and at J to 5 bases, leaving 7 bases not matched to a gene. Findings and limits, study-wide: The authors confirmed in vitro that three CMV-associated chains were specific for CMV antigens.

This TCR came from a man under 40 in good health and CMV-seropositive. The V call is TRBV10-2, the J call TRBJ2-3, with TRBD2 identical over 8 bases. The sample was PBMCs. The CDR3 spells CASRREGLLDTQYF. The DNA of the CDR3 is TGCGCCAGCAGACGGGAGGGCCTTTTAGATACGCAGTATTTT.